This T cell receptor (beta chain) was found in a study of beta chain features in type 1 diabetes. Regarding the study as a whole: When Type 1 diabetes patients were examined, their TCRB CDR3s proved moderately but significantly shorter in all four CD4+ subsets.

The sample holds a few counts of this clone. Its specificity is unknown. The investigators reverse transcribed all of the isolated RNA, so they sequenced expressed TCRB transcripts. The method was immunoSEQ multiplex PCR; TCRdb's version includes in-frame clones alone and lacks a portion of them. The sample records around 170,000 clones, 7% to 9.5% being singletons. Trimming took off 5 bases at V and 1 base at J, with 16 bases between the two ends. Germline CDR1 and CDR2: SEHNR and FQNEAQ (reference sequence). The CDR3 runs 16 residues. V gene TRBV7-9 combines with J gene TRBJ2-3; maybe TRBD2 (5 bases). What was sequenced was central memory CD4+ T cells from blood. The source of this sequence is a woman aged 25 to 39 with type 1 diabetes. The CDR3 loop reads CASSNTRAGGTDTQYF. The CDR3 region has the DNA TGTGCCAGCAGCAACACAAGGGCGGGCGGCACAGATACGCAGTATTTT.